This T cell receptor (beta chain) was retrieved from a study of blood T cell repertoires in COVID-19 (TCRdb year 2020). Some background on the complete study: Samples from collaborators originated in the United States, Italy and Spain and spanned both the acute and convalescent phases of COVID-19. Where available, HLA class I and class II types were taken from metadata supplied by the sample provider and were not determined by assay-based typing. A de-identified subject ID, COVID-19 status, age in years and sex were almost always included in the sample metadata. A freely available public database, intended as a resource for researchers studying the immune response to SARS-CoV-2, is where the repertoires were released. The samples were drawn from the first 160 participants of the ongoing ImmuneRACE study and from over 950 subjects provided by 6 global collaborators. The material from the prospective study consisted of cDNA or gDNA derived from T cells, B-cell-depleted T cells, or PBMCs. Deeply sampled blood TCRbeta repertoires from subjects exposed to, actively infected with, or recovered from COVID-19 were included in the dataset. On the study overall, not on this receptor specifically: Clinical and demographic metadata were provided uncurated, with the amount varying by source and participant.

TCRbeta CDR3 regions were amplified from genomic DNA by means of the immunoSEQ Assay, a bias-controlled multiplex PCR. The authors processed their data as follows. Nucleated cell counts per sample were estimated from amplification of reference gene primers within the assay. To quantify the absolute abundance of each unique TCRbeta CDR3 rearrangement, sequence reads were collapsed and filtered. Productive Simpson clonality was computed per sample as the square root of Simpson's diversity index over productive rearrangements. TCRdb provides this immuneACCESS table in a form limited to in-frame rearrangements. Some clones are lacking; in checked studies, under half of them reflect an unresolved V gene, and why the rest are absent is not known. Clone size and the V and J calls come from that table; the DNA yielded D and trimming. This sample holds 250,000 to 350,000 clones; approximately 90% were observed only once. The ten biggest clones cover more than 0.75% of the sample.

From a lookup of the germline V gene, CDR1 and CDR2 are KGHSH and LQKENI. The cysteine opens and the phenylalanine closes a CDR3 of 14 amino acids. Only the CDR3 DNA is retained, 42 bases long and in frame from the first base. Cut back by 3 bases and 4 bases, the V and J ends lie 11 bases apart. The collaborating institutions used their own protocols to collect whole blood in K2EDTA tubes. For TCRbeta analysis, collaborators shipped samples in one of three forms: frozen whole blood, isolated PBMCs, or DNA extracted from either of those sample types. Note on this clone: What antigen it recognizes has not been identified. The sample holds no much larger clone one base away, and base qualities are not on file.

This clonotype was sampled from a man aged 30 to 45 with acute or convalescent COVID-19. The chain employs TRBV18 and TRBJ2-3, with the D gene uncertain. Material: peripheral blood. The CDR3 protein sequence reads: CASSPTGVADTQYF. The DNA reads as follows: TGTGCCAGCTCACCGACCGGAGTCGCAGATACGCAGTATTTT.